This T cell receptor (beta chain) was profiled in a study of T-cell memory formation after mild COVID-19. Germline CDR1 is SGHTA and CDR2 is FQGNSA. The CDR3 has 16 amino acids. V gave up 5 bases and J gave up 7 bases; unmatched junction bases: 11. TCRdb reprocessed the 5' RACE reads via MiXCR and lists one record per CDR3 protein. This table holds approximately 200,000 distinct CDR3 sequences, roughly 16% found once. This sequence originates from an adult woman who had mild COVID-19 (a few samples of this study predate the infection). Cell type and time point are not known. The J gene is TRBJ2-2, the V gene TRBV7-2; 9 nucleotides align to TRBD2. Sequenced: PBMCs or a T cell subset sorted from them (not recorded which). CDR3 loop: CASSTGLASNDGELFF. The CDR3 DNA reads as TGTGCCAGCAGCACGGGACTAGCCTCTAACGACGGGGAGCTGTTTTTT.